Sequencing of this T cell receptor (beta chain) was carried out in a study of blood T cell repertoires in COVID-19. Overall study: Material from acute and convalescent COVID-19 was sourced from the United States, Italy and Spain. PBMCs, B-cell-depleted T cells, or T cells provided the cDNA or gDNA that made up the material.

Original processing notes: By means of reference gene primer amplification, nucleated cell counts were estimated. Sequencing was performed with immunoSEQ multiplex PCR; in TCRdb, only in-frame clones are kept and a portion is missing. That table is the source of V, J and clone size, and D and trimming were worked out from the DNA. The sample has about 280,000 clones, approximately 85% seen once. The table lists this clone with a few counts. CDR1 is MDHEN, CDR2 SYDVKM, per germline. V gave up 11 bases and J gave up 4 bases; unmatched junction bases: 13. The CDR3 is 14 residues long. The rearrangement links TRBV28 to TRBJ1-2; 7 bases agree with TRBD1. The receptor's source is a man aged 50 to 59 with active or convalescent COVID-19. The sample taken for sequencing was peripheral blood. CDR3 bases: TGTGCCGTTCCTACAGGGGTGGGGCTCTATGGCTACACCTTC. Encoded protein: CAVPTGVGLYGYTF.